The 20 T cell receptor beta chains presented below share a single source sample, sequenced in a study of cytomegalovirus exposure and HLA in healthy donors. The PCR ran on 60 Vbeta and 13 Jbeta primers. Profiling relied on immunoSEQ multiplex PCR, and the TCRdb table lists in-frame clones only, not all of them. The data hold 84,000 or so clones, with roughly three quarters observed a single time. The sample comprised PBMCs. These receptors came from a man aged 25-45 years in good health and CMV-seronegative.

The V call is TRBV28, the J call TRBJ2-1, with D perhaps TRBD2 (6 bases). Per germline, CDR1 MDHEN and CDR2 SYDVKM. The CDR3 is 15 residues long. With 3 bases removed from V and 9 bases from J, the gap between germline ends came to 18 bases. For the CDR3, the DNA is TGTGCCAGCAGTTTTTCTAGCGAGAGCTTGGGTGAGCAGTTCTTC. Translated: CASSFSSESLGEQFF.

The rearrangement uses TRBV28 and TRBJ2-1; TRBD2 agrees at 14 bases. Germline-derived CDR1 and CDR2 are MDHEN and SYDVKM. V gave up 5 bases and J gave up 1 base; unmatched junction bases: 7. This CDR3 has 18 residues. The CDR3 sequence is CASSPGTSGSLSYNEQFF. For the CDR3, the DNA is TGTGCCAGCAGTCCCGGGACTAGCGGGAGTCTATCCTACAATGAGCAGTTCTTC. The full variable domain, completed using reference TRBV28 and TRBJ2-1, is DVKVTQSSRYLVKRTGEKVFLECVQDMDHENMFWYRQDPGLGLRLIYFSYDVKMKEKGDIPEGYSVSREKKERFSLILESASTNQTSMYLCASSPGTSGSLSYNEQFFGPGTRLTVL.

J is TRBJ2-1 and V is TRBV19, with 10 bases matching TRBD2. The CDR3 extends over 16 amino acids. V dropped 5 bases and J dropped 5; count of bases not matched to a gene: 9. Germline V gene sequence: CDR1 LNHDA, CDR2 SQIVND (reference sequence). CDR3 protein: CASSPTLAGANNEQFF. CDR3 bases: TGTGCCAGTAGTCCGACCCTAGCGGGAGCAAACAATGAGCAGTTCTTC.

This chain connects TRBV5-4 to TRBJ2-7; 10 bases are a match to TRBD2. This CDR3 is built from 17 residues. Germline V gene sequence: CDR1 SGHNT, CDR2 YYREEE (reference sequence). Germline trimming cut 0 bases from V and 7 bases from J; bases unmatched to any gene: 13. The CDR3 coding sequence is TGTGCCAGCAGCTTGGCAAGGCTAGCGGGAGAATCTCGGGAGCAGTACTTC. This encodes CASSLARLAGESREQYF.

The table lists this clone with a count of one. The chain combines TRBV6-6 with TRBJ1-4, with no clear D. Germline CDR1 is MNHNY and CDR2 is SVGAGI (reference sequence). Deletions cut 5 bases from V and 6 bases from J, with 19 bases between. This CDR3 region has 16 residues. As DNA, the CDR3 is TGTGCCAGCAGTCGATCCCGGGAACCTGCGCATGAAAAACTGTTTTTT. Amino acid sequence: CASSRSREPAHEKLFF.

This chain connects TRBV7-9 to TRBJ2-7, with D possibly TRBD1 on 5 matching bases. Germline V CDR1 and CDR2: SEHNR, FQNEAQ (reference sequence). V lost 5 bases, J lost 2 bases, and 7 bases lay in between. CDR3 length equals 12 residues. CDR3 sequence (DNA): TGTGCCAGCAGCACGGACACCTACGAGCAGTACTTC. It specifies CASSTDTYEQYF.

The V gene is TRBV7-9, the J gene TRBJ2-3, with 11 bases that match TRBD2. The V gene end was trimmed by 5 bases and the J gene end by 3 bases; junction bases not matched to a gene: 13. This CDR3 contains 18 residues. The germline gives CDR1 SEHNR, CDR2 FQNEAQ (reference sequence). The CDR3 loop is CASSISVLGLAETDTQYF. CDR3 coding DNA: TGTGCCAGCAGCATATCTGTCTTGGGACTAGCGGAGACAGATACGCAGTATTTT. Complete variable domain (other parts from reference TRBV7-9 and TRBJ2-3): DTGVSQNPRHKITKRGQNVTFRCDPISEHNRLYWYRQTLGQGPEFLTYFQNEAQLEKSRLLSDRFSAERPKGSFSTLEIQRTEQGDSAMYLCASSISVLGLAETDTQYFGPGTRLTVL.

This chain links TRBV28 with TRBJ2-7, with a possible D match to TRBD2 (5 bases). Trimming removed 7 bases from V and 2 bases from J, with 18 bases in between. Germline CDR1 MDHEN, CDR2 SYDVKM. The CDR3 has 15 residues. The DNA of the CDR3 is TGTGCCAGCACCCGGGATCAATCTTTTACCTACGAGCAGTACTTC. Translation: CASTRDQSFTYEQYF.

This clone occurred a few times. V and J are TRBV15 and TRBJ2-2; D uncertain. Germline-derived CDR1 and CDR2 are LNHNV and YYDKDF (reference sequence). This CDR3 region has 14 residues. Trimming took 9 bases from V and 2 from J, leaving 13 bases between them. CDR3 in DNA: TGTGCCACGACCCCAGACAAAAACACCGGGGAGCTGTTTTTT. Translated: CATTPDKNTGELFF. The full variable domain, its missing parts supplied by reference TRBV15 and TRBJ2-2, is DAMVIQNPRYQVTQFGKPVTLSCSQTLNHNVMYWYQQKSSQAPKLLFHYYDKDFNNEADTPDNFQSRRPNTSFCFLDIRSPGLGDTAMYLCATTPDKNTGELFFGEGSRLTVL.

The rearrangement uses TRBV6-6 and TRBJ1-4; TRBD1 aligns across 8 bases. V trimming: 5 bases; J trimming: 5 bases; junction bases outside the gene matches: 4. The germline CDR1 and CDR2 sequences are MNHNY and SVGAGI (reference sequence). This CDR3 has 14 residues. The CDR3 spells CASSPRTGNEKLFF. DNA for the CDR3: TGTGCCAGCAGTCCGAGGACAGGGAATGAAAAACTGTTTTTT.

The chain is built from TRBV7-2 and TRBJ2-7; D possibly corresponds to TRBD2 (7 bases). CDR3 size: 16 residues. Trimming stripped 5 bases from V and 2 bases from J, with 19 bases between. CDR1 and CDR2 (germline): SGHTA, FQGNSA. The CDR3 reads CASSRRGAGLTYEQYF. In nucleotides, the CDR3 is TGTGCCAGCAGCCGCCGGGGGGCGGGACTTACCTACGAGCAGTACTTC.

This clone occurred once. The chain is built from TRBV6-5 and TRBJ1-1; 11 bases are shared with TRBD1. Germline V gives CDR1 MNHEY, CDR2 SVGAGI. J was trimmed by 7 bases and V by 6 bases; bases with no gene match: 7. The CDR3 totals 14 residues. In nucleotides, the CDR3 is TGTGCCAGCAGAACCCGGACAGGGGGCAGTGAAGCTTTCTTT. It specifies CASRTRTGGSEAFF.

CDR3 coding DNA: TGTGCCAGCAGCGGAACCGGGGGGCGAAATACGCAGTATTTT. Protein sequence: CASSGTGGRNTQYF. This chain connects TRBV11-2 to TRBJ2-3, with a possible D match to TRBD2 (7 bases). The V end lost 5 bases, the J end lost 7 bases, and 16 bases lay between the germline ends. Germline CDR1 and CDR2: SGHAT and FQNNGV. The CDR3 totals 14 residues.

This clone came up once. V gene TRBV9 combines with J gene TRBJ2-1; 7 nucleotides line up with TRBD1. Germline V gene data show CDR1 as SGDLS and CDR2 as YYNGEE. The CDR3 is 14 residues long. Trimming cost V 1 base and J 8 bases; bases outside gene matches: 6. The CDR3 nucleotides read TGTGCCAGCAGCGTAAGTGGACAGGTCGATGAGCAGTTCTTC. It specifies CASSVSGQVDEQFF.

The rearrangement uses TRBV9 and TRBJ2-1; 11 bases agree with TRBD2. Germline V gene data show CDR1 as SGDLS and CDR2 as YYNGEE. V shed 4 bases and J 8 bases; nucleotides not matched to a gene: 8. The CDR3 sequence is 15 residues long. CDR3 in DNA: TGTGCCAGCAGCACGCGACTAGCGGGAATAGATGAGCAGTTCTTC. Amino acids: CASSTRLAGIDEQFF.

The chain is built from TRBV11-2 and TRBJ1-2; D perhaps matches TRBD1 (6 bases). Germline CDR1 SGHAT, CDR2 FQNNGV. There are 17 residues in the CDR3. Trimming removed 5 bases at V and 0 bases at J, with 19 bases between. Here the CDR3 reads CASSNRDTSEANYGYTF. The CDR3 DNA is TGTGCCAGCAGCAACCGGGACACCTCAGAGGCTAACTATGGCTACACCTTC.

This chain joins TRBV19 and TRBJ1-5; weak D call: TRBD1 (6 bases). V lost 2 bases, J lost 7 bases, and 15 bases lay in between. The CDR3 has 15 residues. Germline V gene data show CDR1 as LNHDA and CDR2 as SQIVND (reference sequence). The CDR3 is CASSIFTGTRQPQHF. For the CDR3, the DNA is TGTGCCAGTAGTATATTTACAGGGACACGACAGCCCCAGCATTTT.

This chain connects TRBV5-1 to TRBJ1-4, with 8 bases aligning to TRBD1. The CDR3 runs 15 residues. The V gene end was trimmed by 1 base and the J gene end by 7 bases; junction bases not matched to a gene: 6. Per germline, CDR1 SGHRS and CDR2 YFSETQ. The CDR3 nucleotides read TGCGCCAGCAGCTTGCAAGGGACAGGAGGTGAAAAACTGTTTTTT. It codes for CASSLQGTGGEKLFF.

As for this clone: The sample carries other DNA sequences with the same CDR3. The chain links TRBV28 to TRBJ2-1; 12 bases are a match to TRBD2. The CDR3 has 15 amino acids. Germline V gene lookup returns CDR1 MDHEN and CDR2 SYDVKM. Losses at the gene ends were 6 bases for V and 0 bases for J; bases not matched to a gene: 0. The CDR3 spells CASRLAGGSYNEQFF. The CDR3 region has the DNA TGTGCCAGCAGACTAGCGGGGGGCTCCTACAATGAGCAGTTCTTC.

The chain recombines TRBV29-1 with TRBJ2-1; 8 bases fit TRBD2. The V and J ends lost 4 bases and 4 bases, in that order; junction bases with no gene match: 9. From germline, CDR1 is SQVTM and CDR2 ANQGSEA. The CDR3 length is 15 residues. CDR3 protein: CSVVVSGGLYNEQFF. The CDR3 bases are TGCAGCGTTGTTGTAAGCGGGGGTTTATACAATGAGCAGTTCTTC.